This T cell receptor beta chain was profiled in a study of spatial heterogeneity in lung cancer. For the study at large: For the average unique TCR and UMI combination, more than eight occurrences appeared in raw reads. Study-level results: Blood contained ubiquitous expanded tumor TCRs more at resection than at follow-up.

The germline V gene encodes CDR1 SNHLY and CDR2 FYNNEI. The CDR3 covers 13 residues. Trimming cost V 11 bases and J 10 bases, with 21 bases left between them. TCRdb ran MiXCR on the 5' RACE reads and lists one entry per CDR3 protein. Here the sample spans under 15,000 distinct CDR3 sequences, 13% to 15% being singletons. In this sample, this clonotype is medium-sized. Antigen specificity is unknown. The sample's time point: sample taken at primary tumor resection. Unsorted tumor, nontumor lung tissue or cryopreserved PBMC supplied the whole RNA. The TCR sequence derives from a female donor with early-stage non-small cell lung cancer. This material consisted of PBMCs, taken at surgery. The chain couples TRBV2 to TRBJ2-1; D is perhaps TRBD2 (7 bases). The CDR3 sequence: CAAGASFTWEQFF. CDR3 bases: TGTGCCGCGGGGGCTAGCTTTACGTGGGAGCAGTTCTTC. The full variable domain, with the rest looked up from reference TRBV2 and TRBJ2-1, is EPEVTQTPSHQVTQMGQEVILRCVPISNHLYFYWYRQILGQKVEFLVSFYNNEISEKSEIFDDQFSVERPDGSNFTLKIRSTKLEDSAMYFCAAGASFTWEQFFGPGTRLTVL.